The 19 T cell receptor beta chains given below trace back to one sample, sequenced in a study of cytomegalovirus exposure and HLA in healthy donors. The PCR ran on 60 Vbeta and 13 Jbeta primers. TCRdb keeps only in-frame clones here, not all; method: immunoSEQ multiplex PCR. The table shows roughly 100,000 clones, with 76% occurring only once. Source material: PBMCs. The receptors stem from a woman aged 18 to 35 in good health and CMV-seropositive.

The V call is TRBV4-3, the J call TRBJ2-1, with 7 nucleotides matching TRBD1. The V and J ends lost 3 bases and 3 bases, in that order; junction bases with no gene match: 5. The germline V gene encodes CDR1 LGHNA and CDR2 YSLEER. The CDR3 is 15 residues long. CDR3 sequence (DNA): TGCGCCAGCAGCCACCGGGACAGCTTCTACAATGAGCAGTTCTTC. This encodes CASSHRDSFYNEQFF.

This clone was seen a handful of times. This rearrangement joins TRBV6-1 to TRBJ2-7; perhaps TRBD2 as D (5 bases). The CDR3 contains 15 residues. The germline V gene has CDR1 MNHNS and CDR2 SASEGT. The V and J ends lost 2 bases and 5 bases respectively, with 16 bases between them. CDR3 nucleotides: TGTGCCAGCAGTGAAAGTGGACTCCTCAACAACGAGCAGTACTTC. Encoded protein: CASSESGLLNNEQYF.

The CDR3 sequence: CASSGRVSTDTQYF. CDR3 nucleotide sequence: TGTGCCAGCAGTGGGAGGGTGAGCACAGATACGCAGTATTTT. V gene TRBV27 combines with J gene TRBJ2-3, with 7 bases fitting TRBD2. Germline assignment: CDR1 MNHEY and CDR2 SMNVEV (reference sequence). The J segment lost 0 bases and the V segment lost 5 bases, leaving 2 bases of the junction unmatched. This CDR3 has 14 residues.

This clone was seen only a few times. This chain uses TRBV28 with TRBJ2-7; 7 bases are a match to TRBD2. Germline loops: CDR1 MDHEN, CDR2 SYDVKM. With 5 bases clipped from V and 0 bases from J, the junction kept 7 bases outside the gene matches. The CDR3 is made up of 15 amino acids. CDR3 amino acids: CASSPRLASSYEQYF. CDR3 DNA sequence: TGTGCCAGCAGTCCGAGACTAGCAAGCTCCTACGAGCAGTACTTC.

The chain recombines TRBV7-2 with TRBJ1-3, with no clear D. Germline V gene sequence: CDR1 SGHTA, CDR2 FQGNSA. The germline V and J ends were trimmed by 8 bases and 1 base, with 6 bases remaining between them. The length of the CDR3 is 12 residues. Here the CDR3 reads CASRGSGNTIYF. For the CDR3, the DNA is TGTGCCAGCCGGGGATCTGGAAACACCATATATTTT. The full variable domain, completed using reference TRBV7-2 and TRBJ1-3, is GAGVSQSPSNKVTEKGKDVELRCDPISGHTALYWYRQSLGQGLEFLIYFQGNSAPDKSGLPSDRFSAERTGGSVSTLTIQRTQQEDSAVYLCASRGSGNTIYFGEGSWLTVV.

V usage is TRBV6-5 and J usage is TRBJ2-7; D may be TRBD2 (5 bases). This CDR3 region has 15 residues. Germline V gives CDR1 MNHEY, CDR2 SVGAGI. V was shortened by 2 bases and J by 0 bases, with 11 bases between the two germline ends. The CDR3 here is CASSYGRRSSYEQYF. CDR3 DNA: TGTGCCAGCAGTTACGGGCGGAGGAGCTCCTACGAGCAGTACTTC.

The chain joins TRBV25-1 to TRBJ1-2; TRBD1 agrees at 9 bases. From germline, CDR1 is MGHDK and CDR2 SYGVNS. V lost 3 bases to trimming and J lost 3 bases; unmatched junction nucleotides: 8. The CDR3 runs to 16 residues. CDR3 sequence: CASSDPQGTGYYGYTF. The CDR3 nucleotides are TGTGCCAGCAGTGACCCCCAAGGGACAGGGTACTATGGCTACACCTTC.

CDR3 sequence reads: CASSNTGLVLAGVAKETQYF. CDR3 in DNA: TGCGCCAGCAGCAACACTGGGCTGGTGCTAGCGGGAGTGGCGAAAGAGACCCAGTACTTC. The V and J genes are TRBV5-1 and TRBJ2-5; 10 positions match TRBD2. J gave up 3 bases and V 4 bases, and 21 bases lay outside the gene matches. Per germline, CDR1 SGHRS and CDR2 YFSETQ. This CDR3 region has 20 residues.

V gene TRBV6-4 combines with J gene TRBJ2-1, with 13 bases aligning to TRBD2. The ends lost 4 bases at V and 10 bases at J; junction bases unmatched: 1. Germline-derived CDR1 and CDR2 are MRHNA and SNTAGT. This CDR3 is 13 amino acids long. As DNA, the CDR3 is TGTGCCAGCAGTGGGGGACTAGCGGGGGAGCAGTTCTTC. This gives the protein CASSGGLAGEQFF.

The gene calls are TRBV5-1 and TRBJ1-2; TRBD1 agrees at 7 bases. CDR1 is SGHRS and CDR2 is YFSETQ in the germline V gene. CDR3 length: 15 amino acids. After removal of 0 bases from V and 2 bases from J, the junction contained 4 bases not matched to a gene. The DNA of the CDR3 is TGCGCCAGCAGCTTGGTCGCGGGACAGAACTATGGCTACACCTTC. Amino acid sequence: CASSLVAGQNYGYTF.

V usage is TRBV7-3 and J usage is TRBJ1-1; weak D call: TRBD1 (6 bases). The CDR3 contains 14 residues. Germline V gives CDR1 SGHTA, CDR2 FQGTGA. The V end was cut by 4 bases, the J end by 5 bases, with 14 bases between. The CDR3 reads CASSSQPTGTEAFF. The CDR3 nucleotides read TGTGCCAGCAGCTCCCAGCCCACAGGGACTGAAGCTTTCTTT.

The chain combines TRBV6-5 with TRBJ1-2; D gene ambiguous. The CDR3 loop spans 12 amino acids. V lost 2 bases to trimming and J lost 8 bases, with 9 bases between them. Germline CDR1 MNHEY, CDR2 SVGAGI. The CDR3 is CASSYEGLGYTF. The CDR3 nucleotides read TGTGCCAGCAGTTACGAGGGTTTGGGCTACACCTTC.

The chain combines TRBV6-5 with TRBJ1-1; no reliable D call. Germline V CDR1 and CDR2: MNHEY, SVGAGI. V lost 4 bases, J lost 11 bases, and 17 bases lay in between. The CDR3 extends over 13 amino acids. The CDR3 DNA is TGTGCCAGCAGTTTAGGTTCTCAGACTTCGGCTTTCTTT. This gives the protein CASSLGSQTSAFF.

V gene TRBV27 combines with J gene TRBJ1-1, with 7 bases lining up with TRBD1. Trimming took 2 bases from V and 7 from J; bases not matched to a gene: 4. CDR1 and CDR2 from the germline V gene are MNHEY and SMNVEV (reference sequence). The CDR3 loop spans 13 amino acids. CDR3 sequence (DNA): TGTGCCAGCAGTTTAGTGGGGGACAGTGAAGCTTTCTTT. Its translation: CASSLVGDSEAFF.

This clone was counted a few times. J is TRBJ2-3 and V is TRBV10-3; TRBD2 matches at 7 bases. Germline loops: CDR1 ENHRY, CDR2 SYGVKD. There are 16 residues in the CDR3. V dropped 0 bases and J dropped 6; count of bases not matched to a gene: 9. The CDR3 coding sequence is TGTGCCATCAGTGAGTCAGGAGTAGCGGGTCGGGATACGCAGTATTTT. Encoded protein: CAISESGVAGRDTQYF.

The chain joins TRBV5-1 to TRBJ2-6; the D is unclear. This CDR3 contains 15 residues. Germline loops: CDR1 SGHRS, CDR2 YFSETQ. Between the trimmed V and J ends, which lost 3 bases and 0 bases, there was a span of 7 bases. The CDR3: CASSYDNSGANVLTF. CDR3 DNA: TGCGCCAGCAGCTACGACAACTCTGGGGCCAACGTCCTGACTTTC.

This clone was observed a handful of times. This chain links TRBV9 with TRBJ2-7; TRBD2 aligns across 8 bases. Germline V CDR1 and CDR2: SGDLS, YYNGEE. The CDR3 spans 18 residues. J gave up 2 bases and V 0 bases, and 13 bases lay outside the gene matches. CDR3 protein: CASSVAPGGRGAPYEQYF. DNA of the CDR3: TGTGCCAGCAGCGTAGCCCCTGGGGGGCGGGGGGCACCCTACGAGCAGTACTTC.

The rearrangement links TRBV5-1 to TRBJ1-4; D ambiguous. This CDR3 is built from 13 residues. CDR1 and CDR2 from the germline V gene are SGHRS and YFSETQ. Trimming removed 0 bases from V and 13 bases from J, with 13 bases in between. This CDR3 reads CASSLGGREGLFF. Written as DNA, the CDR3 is TGCGCCAGCAGCTTGGGTGGCCGGGAGGGACTGTTTTTT.

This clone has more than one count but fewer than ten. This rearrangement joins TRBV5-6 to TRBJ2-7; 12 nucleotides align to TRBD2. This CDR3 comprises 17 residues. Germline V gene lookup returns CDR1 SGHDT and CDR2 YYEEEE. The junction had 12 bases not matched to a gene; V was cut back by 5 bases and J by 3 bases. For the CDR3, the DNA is TGTGCCAGCAGGGTCGTAAGACGACTAGCGGGGGACTACGAGCAGTACTTC. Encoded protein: CASRVVRRLAGDYEQYF.